This T cell receptor beta chain was documented in a study of T cell responses to AZD1222 COVID-19 vaccine. As for the study in general: Recipients boosted at about 4 weeks or about 12 weeks are pooled. Overall study findings and caveats: Among vaccine-associated CD4 TCRs, coverage spanned spike, with dominance at 160-218 and 743-854. The reported proportion of spike-specific TCRs targeting unmutated variant regions was nearly half.

The assay was immunoSEQ multiplex PCR, and TCRdb's table has in-frame clones only and misses some. The sample has about 97,000 clones, approximately 90% seen once; the top ten hold roughly 7.7%. Concerning this clone: Its cognate antigen is unknown.

Germline trimming cut 3 bases from V and 5 bases from J; bases unmatched to any gene: 4. There are 14 residues in the CDR3. Germline CDR1 reads MNHNS; CDR2 reads SASEGT. The material sequenced was peripheral blood, taken on day 0 of AZD1222 vaccination. The clonotype was recovered from an adult in good health. This chain links TRBV6-1 with TRBJ2-5; 9 nucleotides align to TRBD2. CDR3 bases: TGTGCCAGCAGTGACCTAGCGGGGCTGGAGACCCAGTACTTC. As protein: CASSDLAGLETQYF.